This T cell receptor beta chain was sequenced in a study of radiotherapy plus CTLA-4 blockade in lung cancer. Study-wide results and caveats: TCR clones of tumor origin grew in blood after radiotherapy plus ipilimumab.

Sequencing was performed with immunoSEQ multiplex PCR; in TCRdb, only in-frame clones are kept and a portion is missing. Seen here are around 90,000 clones, 80% to 90% observed once, and the top ten hold 0.84%. Of note for this clone: Its antigen is unidentified.

Per germline, CDR1 MDHEN and CDR2 SYDVKM. The CDR3 runs 13 residues. V lost 6 bases to trimming and J lost 7 bases; unmatched junction nucleotides: 9. This sequence joins TRBV28 and TRBJ2-7; 7 nucleotides line up with TRBD1. The sequencing used peripheral blood, collected from a patient treated with radiotherapy plus ipilimumab. The sequence was collected from a human donor with non-small cell lung cancer who had stable disease on radiotherapy plus ipilimumab. This CDR3 reads CASRRDRPGEQYF. For the CDR3, the DNA is TGTGCCAGCAGACGGGACAGACCGGGAGAGCAGTACTTC.